These 31 T cell receptor beta chains share one sample of origin, sequenced in a study of blood T cell repertoires in COVID-19. This table comes from immunoSEQ multiplex PCR, and its TCRdb copy is limited to in-frame clones, with some not included. This sample has 150,000 to 200,000 clones, with roughly 84% found just once. Source material: peripheral blood. The receptors come from a person aged 65 to 85 with COVID-19, enrolled during active disease.

In this sample, this clone turned up once. The V call is TRBV3-1 (or the pseudogene TRBV3-2), the J call TRBJ1-4; TRBD1 agrees at 7 bases. CDR1 LGHDT and CDR2 YNNKEL come from the germline V gene (reference sequence). The CDR3 is 15 residues long. The V gene end was trimmed by 5 bases and the J gene end by 1 base; junction bases not matched to a gene: 4. The CDR3 region is CASSSRQGTNEKLFF. Here the CDR3 DNA reads TGTGCCAGCAGCTCCAGACAGGGAACTAATGAAAAACTGTTTTTT.

V usage is TRBV7-3 and J usage is TRBJ2-3; 10 positions match TRBD2. The germline V gene encodes CDR1 SGHTA and CDR2 FQGTGA. The CDR3 contains 17 residues. After removal of 0 bases from V and 4 bases from J, the junction contained 7 bases not matched to a gene. CDR3 nucleotides: TGTGCCAGCAGCTTAACCGCCAGCGGGGGGGTCTCAGATACGCAGTATTTT. As protein: CASSLTASGGVSDTQYF.

The chain joins TRBV4-1 to TRBJ1-2, with 8 bases aligning to TRBD1. Trimming removed 2 bases from V and 0 bases from J; junction bases left unmatched: 8. Germline V CDR1 and CDR2: MGHRA, YSYEKL. This CDR3 is built from 17 residues. The CDR3: CASSQRTGFLSNYGYTF. The CDR3 DNA sequence: TGCGCCAGCAGCCAACGGACAGGGTTCTTATCTAACTATGGCTACACCTTC.

V and J are TRBV7-9 and TRBJ1-2; perhaps TRBD1 as D (6 bases). Trimming pared 2 bases from V and 8 bases from J, leaving 15 bases between. Germline loops: CDR1 SEHNR, CDR2 FQNEAQ (reference sequence). The CDR3 covers 14 residues. CDR3 in DNA: TGTGCCAGCAGCTTATCCGGACAGAATCGGGGCTACACCTTC. Protein product: CASSLSGQNRGYTF. Combining the CDR3 with reference TRBV7-9 and TRBJ1-2 gives the whole variable domain DTGVSQNPRHKITKRGQNVTFRCDPISEHNRLYWYRQTLGQGPEFLTYFQNEAQLEKSRLLSDRFSAERPKGSFSTLEIQRTEQGDSAMYLCASSLSGQNRGYTFGSGTRLTVV.

The rearrangement uses TRBV7-2 and TRBJ2-7; D remains unclear. Trimming removed 5 bases at V and 2 bases at J, with 13 bases between. The CDR3 totals 14 residues. CDR1 and CDR2 (germline): SGHTA, FQGNSA. CDR3 coding DNA: TGTGCCAGCAGCCCCCGGGTGACCACCTACGAGCAGTACTTC. This encodes CASSPRVTTYEQYF.

CDR3 loop: CASSFGGGLDNEQFF. In DNA, the CDR3 is TGTGCCAGCAGCTTTGGCGGGGGTTTGGACAATGAGCAGTTCTTC. The chain joins TRBV11-3 to TRBJ2-1; 7 bases agree with TRBD2. With 3 bases clipped from V and 5 bases from J, the junction kept 7 bases outside the gene matches. This CDR3 contains 15 residues. Germline V lookup: CDR1 SGHNT, CDR2 YENEEA.

The V and J genes are TRBV27 and TRBJ1-6; D is unclear. The V end was cut by 7 bases, the J end by 9 bases, with 22 bases between. This CDR3 is 16 amino acids long. Germline-derived CDR1 and CDR2 are MNHEY and SMNVEV (reference sequence). Written as DNA, the CDR3 is TGTGCCAGCAACCCCGGGCGTGGGTTCGGGATTTCACCCCTCCACTTT. Protein product: CASNPGRGFGISPLHF.

J is TRBJ1-3 and V is TRBV6-5; 10 bases are a match to TRBD1. V was clipped by 6 bases and J by 6 bases; unmatched bases: 5. From germline, CDR1 is MNHEY and CDR2 SVGAGI. This CDR3 has 14 amino acids. CDR3: CASRTGGSQNTIYF. The CDR3 nucleotides are TGTGCCAGCAGGACAGGGGGCAGTCAAAACACCATATATTTT.

The rearrangement joins TRBV19 to TRBJ1-3, with a tentative D call TRBD1 (5 bases). Trimming took 5 bases from V and 0 from J, leaving 11 bases between them. Germline CDR1 is LNHDA and CDR2 is SQIVND (reference sequence). The CDR3 totals 15 residues. The CDR3 sequence is CASSPRQFSGNTIYF. In nucleotides, the CDR3 is TGTGCCAGTAGTCCCCGACAGTTCTCTGGAAACACCATATATTTT.

This clone was detected a few times. The rearrangement joins TRBV5-4 to TRBJ1-6; D may be TRBD1 (6 bases). The CDR3 sequence is 16 residues long. Germline V gene sequence: CDR1 SGHNT, CDR2 YYREEE (reference sequence). V dropped 3 bases and J dropped 4 bases, with 14 bases sitting between them. CDR3 loop: CASSSGEGQYNSPLHF. The CDR3 region has the DNA TGTGCCAGCAGCTCCGGGGAGGGACAATATAATTCACCCCTCCACTTT.

This chain links TRBV29-1 with TRBJ2-2; 9 bases match TRBD1. The ends lost 7 bases at V and 1 base at J; junction bases unmatched: 1. The CDR3 covers 13 residues. Germline loops: CDR1 SQVTM, CDR2 ANQGSEA. CDR3 nucleotide sequence: TGCAGCGGGGGACAGGGGAACACCGGGGAGCTGTTTTTT. Translated, it gives CSGGQGNTGELFF.

This clone has just one count. This chain connects TRBV11-2 to TRBJ1-6, with D maybe TRBD1 (6 bases). The CDR3 sequence is 15 residues long. Trimming removed 5 bases from V and 0 bases from J, with 8 bases in between. CDR1 is SGHAT, CDR2 FQNNGV, per germline. The DNA for the CDR3 is TGTGCCAGCAGCCAAGGGGGCTCCTATAATTCACCCCTCCACTTT. Amino acid sequence: CASSQGGSYNSPLHF.

V is TRBV11-3 and J is TRBJ2-2, with D perhaps matching TRBD1 (5 bases). From germline, CDR1 is SGHNT and CDR2 YENEEA. This CDR3 is 14 amino acids long. Trimming cost V 6 bases and J 10 bases, with 18 bases left between them. This CDR3 is CASSPRGHNAELFF. Written as DNA, the CDR3 is TGTGCCAGCAGTCCAAGAGGACATAACGCGGAGCTGTTTTTT.

This sequence joins TRBV6-4 and TRBJ2-6; unclear D gene. The ends were cut back, 3 bases at V and 0 bases at J, with 3 bases in the middle. Germline-derived CDR1 and CDR2 are MRHNA and SNTAGT. The CDR3 totals 14 residues. CDR3 nucleotides: TGTGCCAGCAGTGAGAGCTCTGGGGCCAACGTCCTGACTTTC. Translating it yields CASSESSGANVLTF.

This clone was detected only a few times. This rearrangement joins TRBV6-6 to TRBJ2-7; D gene unclear. The CDR3 extends over 13 amino acids. Germline loops: CDR1 MNHNY, CDR2 SVGAGI (reference sequence). Trimming removed 2 bases from V and 5 bases from J, with 10 bases in between. The CDR3 nucleotides read TGTGCCAGCAGTTACACGGTCCCTAACGAGCAGTACTTC. Its translation is CASSYTVPNEQYF.

This chain connects TRBV19 to TRBJ2-1; perhaps TRBD2 as D (6 bases). CDR3 size: 15 residues. V was cut by 4 bases and J by 10 bases, with 20 bases left in between. Germline CDR1 is LNHDA and CDR2 is SQIVND (reference sequence). The CDR3 nucleotides read TGTGCCAGTAGTAATCTAGGGCGGAGGGGCCTAGAGCAGTTCTTC. Its protein is CASSNLGRRGLEQFF.

This clone was seen a few times. The J gene is TRBJ1-4, the V gene TRBV3-1 (or the pseudogene TRBV3-2), with TRBD1 matching 10 bases. Losses at the gene ends were 5 bases for V and 8 bases for J; bases not matched to a gene: 17. The CDR3 sequence is 18 residues long. Germline V CDR1 and CDR2: LGHDT, YNNKEL (reference sequence). The CDR3 loop reads CASSLQPGQGSHREKLFF. The DNA for the CDR3 is TGTGCCAGCAGCTTACAACCGGGACAGGGGTCCCATCGGGAAAAACTGTTTTTT.

The J gene is TRBJ2-7, the V gene TRBV15; the match to TRBD1 covers 12 bases. This CDR3 is built from 17 residues. J gave up 7 bases and V 1 base, and 11 bases lay outside the gene matches. Per the germline V gene, CDR1 is LNHNV and CDR2 is YYDKDF (reference sequence). The CDR3 loop is CATSRGGQGAPGREQYF. In nucleotides, the CDR3 is TGTGCCACCAGCAGAGGGGGACAGGGGGCCCCAGGGAGGGAGCAGTACTTC.

This clone has at least ten counts. This chain links TRBV11-3 with TRBJ2-2; tentative D call: TRBD2 (6 bases). The V gene's germline CDR1 is SGHNT and CDR2 YENEEA. The CDR3 is 13 amino acids. Trimming took off 6 bases at V and 2 bases at J, with 7 bases between the two ends. The CDR3 DNA reads TGTGCCAGCAGGGACTATAACACCGGGGAGCTGTTTTTT. Amino acids: CASRDYNTGELFF.

The rearrangement uses TRBV20-1 and TRBJ2-7; D is unclear. Trimming cost V 0 bases and J 6 bases, with 6 bases left between them. This CDR3 spans 11 amino acids. Germline V CDR1 and CDR2: DFQATT, SNEGSKA (reference sequence). CDR3 sequence (DNA): TGCAGTGCTAGAGATCTTTTCGAGCAGTACTTC. Amino acid sequence: CSARDLFEQYF.

The rearrangement joins TRBV27 to TRBJ2-1; unclear D gene. Germline-derived CDR1 and CDR2 are MNHEY and SMNVEV (reference sequence). Trimming stripped 3 bases from V and 6 bases from J, with 9 bases between. The CDR3 has 13 amino acids. CDR3 in amino acids: CASSFGVGNEQFF. In nucleotides, the CDR3 is TGTGCCAGCAGTTTTGGAGTAGGCAATGAGCAGTTCTTC.

The genes are TRBV29-1 and TRBJ1-1; 11 nucleotides agree with TRBD1. The CDR3 is 16 residues long. Unmatched junction bases numbered 14, after V lost 6 bases and J lost 5 bases. The germline V gene has CDR1 SQVTM and CDR2 ANQGSEA. CDR3 in amino acids: CSVDPGTGGWGTEAFF. The CDR3 nucleotides read TGCAGCGTGGATCCCGGGACAGGGGGATGGGGGACTGAAGCTTTCTTT. The entire variable domain, with the rest obtained from reference TRBV29-1 and TRBJ1-1, is as follows: SAVISQKPSRDICQRGTSLTIQCQVDSQVTMMFWYRQQPGQSLTLIATANQGSEATYESGFVIDKFPISRPNLTFSTLTVSNMSPEDSSIYLCSVDPGTGGWGTEAFFGQGTRLTVV.

The chain recombines TRBV2 with TRBJ2-7; maybe TRBD1 (6 bases). V gave up 4 bases and J gave up 3 bases, with 10 bases separating them. This CDR3 is 13 amino acids long. Germline CDR1 SNHLY, CDR2 FYNNEI. The CDR3, as DNA: TGTGCCAGCAGTGGGACAGAGAACTACGAGCAGTACTTC. Protein product: CASSGTENYEQYF.

CDR3 protein: CASIFRGARWGEAFF. The CDR3 DNA sequence: TGTGCCAGCATATTCCGGGGGGCGCGCTGGGGTGAAGCTTTCTTT. The chain links TRBV6-5 to TRBJ1-1; TRBD1 is a possible D gene (6 bases). V was trimmed by 7 bases and J by 7 bases, leaving 22 bases between them. Germline V CDR1 and CDR2: MNHEY, SVGAGI. This CDR3 spans 15 amino acids.

This clone was observed many times. The chain links TRBV27 to TRBJ1-1, with D maybe TRBD1 (6 bases). The germline V and J ends were trimmed by 6 bases and 4 bases, with 21 bases remaining between them. There are 16 residues in the CDR3. Germline lookup yields CDR1 MNHEY and CDR2 SMNVEV (reference sequence). The CDR3 DNA reads TGTGCCAGCAGCCGCTCAGGGGCGGGGGCGAGCACTGAAGCTTTCTTT. Its protein product is CASSRSGAGASTEAFF.

V is TRBV15 and J is TRBJ2-4; 7 nucleotides match TRBD1. Germline V CDR1 and CDR2: LNHNV, YYDKDF (reference sequence). The CDR3 is 16 residues long. V was clipped by 4 bases and J by 8 bases; unmatched bases: 14. This CDR3 reads CATSTGQAIDLDIQYF. DNA for the CDR3: TGTGCCACCAGCACAGGACAGGCCATCGACCTGGACATTCAGTACTTC.

This rearrangement joins TRBV14 to TRBJ2-7; 9 bases are a match to TRBD1. J gave up 5 bases and V 9 bases, and 11 bases lay outside the gene matches. The CDR3 has 14 residues. CDR1 is SGHDN and CDR2 is FVKESK in the germline V gene. The CDR3 reads CARGGDRVIHEQYF. The CDR3 region has the DNA TGTGCCAGAGGGGGGGACAGGGTTATCCACGAGCAGTACTTC.

The gene calls are TRBV7-3 and TRBJ2-2, with D possibly TRBD1 on 6 matching bases. CDR3 length equals 16 residues. Trimming took 5 bases from V and 4 from J, leaving 17 bases between them. In germline, CDR1 is SGHTA, CDR2 FQGTGA. In nucleotides, the CDR3 is TGTGCCAGCAGCCCGTTGGACAGCTTACTCACCGGGGAGCTGTTTTTT. Translating it yields CASSPLDSLLTGELFF.

This chain uses TRBV2 with TRBJ2-3; TRBD2 might be the D (5 bases). V was trimmed by 3 bases and J by 3 bases, leaving 13 bases between them. Germline V lookup: CDR1 SNHLY, CDR2 FYNNEI. This CDR3 is built from 15 residues. CDR3 residues: CASSEPGIRTDTQYF. The CDR3 DNA reads as TGTGCCAGCAGTGAGCCCGGGATTAGGACAGATACGCAGTATTTT.

The chain has TRBV13 and TRBJ2-2; 12 bases line up with TRBD2. There are 19 residues in the CDR3. The V and J ends lost 4 bases and 0 bases, in that order; junction bases with no gene match: 9. Germline CDR1 PRHDT, CDR2 FYEKMQ (reference sequence). CDR3 sequence (DNA): TGTGCCAGCAGCTACATCCCCCTAGCGGGGGGGTCGAACACCGGGGAGCTGTTTTTT. Amino acids: CASSYIPLAGGSNTGELFF.

CDR3 amino acids: CASSQMDRDSSEQYF. CDR3 nucleotides: TGCGCCAGCAGCCAGATGGACAGGGACTCGTCTGAGCAGTACTTC. The chain links TRBV4-3 to TRBJ2-7; 8 bases match TRBD1. CDR1 LGHNA and CDR2 YSLEER come from the germline V gene. V lost 3 bases, J lost 7 bases, and 11 bases stayed unmatched. CDR3 size: 15 residues.